This TCR beta chain was recorded in a study of T cell repertoires in cytomegalovirus infection. Comments on this clonotype: Its antigen is unidentified.

TCRdb re-derived calls from the reads in MiXCR, one entry per CDR3 protein. The repertoire holds nearly 700,000 distinct CDR3 sequences, about 33% seen once, with about 20% in the top ten. Germline assignment: CDR1 SGHTA and CDR2 FQGNSA. V lost 4 bases to trimming and J lost 0 bases; unmatched junction nucleotides: 8. There are 16 residues in the CDR3. The genes are TRBV7-2 and TRBJ2-5; TRBD1 matches at 7 bases. The specimen comprised cultured PBMCs, sampled from culture after CMV antigen stimulation. This receptor was obtained from a human donor in good health (CMV status not recorded). Some clones in this sample may be carry-over from other donors' samples. The CDR3 region is CASSSTTGRNQETQYF. The DNA for the CDR3 is TGTGCCAGCAGCTCCACGACAGGGCGGAACCAAGAGACCCAGTACTTC.